The 9 T cell receptor beta chains in this list originate from one sample, sequenced in a study of blood T cell repertoires in COVID-19. Using immunoSEQ multiplex PCR, the repertoire was profiled, and TCRdb retains in-frame clones only, with some absent. The sample records tens of thousands of clones, 70% to 90% being singletons. The specimen sequenced was peripheral blood. These receptor sequences come from a human donor in a cohort sampled during active COVID-19.

The chain uses TRBV30 and TRBJ2-3, with 7 positions matching TRBD1. This CDR3 has 14 residues. CDR1 GTSNPN and CDR2 SVGIG come from the germline V gene (reference sequence). V gave up 1 base and J gave up 3 bases; unmatched junction bases: 4. CDR3: CAWSERGRTDTQYF. DNA for the CDR3: TGTGCCTGGAGTGAGAGGGGGCGAACAGATACGCAGTATTTT.

The chain employs TRBV6-5 and TRBJ1-2, with TRBD1 matching over 10 bases. The germline V gene encodes CDR1 MNHEY and CDR2 SVGAGI. Trimming removed 2 bases from V and 7 bases from J; junction bases left unmatched: 4. The CDR3 is 14 residues long. The CDR3 sequence: CASSYDRGRSGYTF. The DNA for the CDR3 is TGTGCCAGCAGTTACGACAGGGGGCGCTCTGGCTACACCTTC.

The rearrangement links TRBV2 to TRBJ2-1, with 8 positions matching TRBD1. This CDR3 has 16 amino acids. Germline V gives CDR1 SNHLY, CDR2 FYNNEI. Trimming at V came to 2 bases and at J to 7 bases, leaving 10 bases not matched to a gene. CDR3 bases: TGTGCCAGCAGTGAAAAGGCGACAGGGGATAGGAATGAGCAGTTCTTC. Translating gives CASSEKATGDRNEQFF.

A remark on this clone: The sample carries other DNA sequences with the same CDR3. V and J are TRBV19 and TRBJ2-7; D perhaps matches TRBD2 (5 bases). Per the germline V gene, CDR1 is LNHDA and CDR2 is SQIVND (reference sequence). The CDR3 runs 15 residues. V gave up 0 bases and J gave up 3 bases, with 12 bases separating them. CDR3 protein: CASSIDRGLSYEQYF. In DNA form, the CDR3 reads TGTGCCAGTAGTATAGATAGAGGACTGAGCTACGAGCAGTACTTC.

The chain carries TRBV19 and TRBJ1-5, with no clear D. The CDR3 has 15 amino acids. V was pared by 6 bases and J by 3 bases, with 15 bases between. Germline CDR1 reads LNHDA; CDR2 reads SQIVND (reference sequence). The CDR3 loop reads CASRLSRGNNQPQHF. The CDR3 DNA follows: TGTGCCAGTAGGTTGAGCCGGGGAAACAATCAGCCCCAGCATTTT.

V is TRBV30 and J is TRBJ1-3; 9 nucleotides line up with TRBD1. V shed 5 bases and J 0 bases; nucleotides not matched to a gene: 5. CDR3 length: 15 residues. CDR1 is GTSNPN, CDR2 SVGIG, per germline (reference sequence). The CDR3 loop reads CAWAAGQGSGNTIYF. The CDR3 DNA reads TGTGCCTGGGCCGCGGGACAGGGCTCTGGAAACACCATATATTTT. Variable domain in full (rest from reference TRBV30 and TRBJ1-3): SQTIHQWPATLVQPVGSPLSLECTVEGTSNPNLYWYRQAAGRGLQLLFYSVGIGQISSEVPQNLSASRPQDRQFILSSKKLLLSDSGFYLCAWAAGQGSGNTIYFGEGSWLTVV.

The chain joins TRBV6-5 to TRBJ1-5; D gene uncertain. The CDR3 is 13 amino acids. With 6 bases removed from V and 5 bases from J, the gap between germline ends came to 11 bases. CDR1 MNHEY and CDR2 SVGAGI come from the germline V gene. In DNA form, the CDR3 reads TGTGCCAGCAGGGAGGTCTGGGATCAGCCCCAGCATTTT. This encodes CASREVWDQPQHF.

This clone appeared once. The J gene is TRBJ2-7, the V gene TRBV12-5, with TRBD2 as a possible D gene (5 bases). V shed 3 bases and J shed 4 bases, with 7 bases lying between them. The CDR3 loop spans 12 amino acids. Per the germline V gene, CDR1 is LGHNT and CDR2 is FRNRAP. CDR3 residues: CASGLGGYEQYF. CDR3 coding DNA: TGTGCTAGTGGTTTAGGCGGGTACGAGCAGTACTTC.

With respect to this clone: One end of the junction varies from germline; a read error may be responsible. V usage is TRBV5-5 and J usage is TRBJ2-3; D not certain. The CDR3 spans 8 residues. In germline, CDR1 is SGHKS, CDR2 YYEKEE (reference sequence). CDR3 coding DNA: TGTGCCAGCAGCCGGGTCGGTTTT. As protein: CASSRVGF.